This TCR beta chain was identified in a study of blood T cells in healthy people across ages. The second PCR ran about 6 to 11 cycles with a sample-barcoded 5' primer and J-beta primers. TCRdb itself ran the 5' RACE reads through MiXCR, one entry per CDR3 protein. The sample carries 1,500,000 or so distinct CDR3 sequences, approximately 59% recorded once. Sequencing was performed on blood. The receptor comes from a man aged 18 to 30 in good health.

The CDR3 DNA is TGTGCCAGCAGCTTAGCGCTTCGGACTAGCGATGCCGAGCAGTACTTC. Translated, it gives CASSLALRTSDAEQYF. This sequence joins TRBV7-8 and TRBJ2-7, with 9 bases matching TRBD2. The junction had 9 bases not matched to a gene; V was cut back by 0 bases and J by 6 bases. The germline gives CDR1 SGHVS, CDR2 FQNEAQ. This CDR3 comprises 16 residues.